These T cell receptor beta chains were read from a single sample in a study of blood T cell repertoires in COVID-19. Assay: immunoSEQ multiplex PCR; the TCRdb copy retains only in-frame clones and omits some. Counted here are 250,000 or so clones, approximately 89% occurring once; the ten biggest clones make up about 10%. The specimen was peripheral blood. Every receptor here comes from a man aged 35 to 55 with active or convalescent COVID-19. Both conserved end residues are trimmed from each CDR3.

v_gene	j_gene	CDR3aa
TRBV6-1	TRBJ2-7	ASSDRGWGLLPYEQY
TRBV6-5	TRBJ1-4	ASLSGTANEKLF
TRBV18	TRBJ2-1	ASSPLAGLNNEQF
TRBV24-1	TRBJ1-2	ATSDLQGMRTGVVRYGYT
TRBV10-3	TRBJ2-1	AISGSSGPNEQF
TRBV12-5	TRBJ2-7	ASGDPAGGASYEQY
TRBV10-3	TRBJ2-3	ATARTVTDTQY
TRBV7-9	TRBJ2-3	ASSLESGVTDTQY
TRBV10-1	TRBJ1-1	ASSESLQENTEAF
TRBV12-5	TRBJ2-7	ASGLDIGGPLPYEQY
TRBV7-9	TRBJ1-1	ASSEGGADEAF
TRBV4-1	TRBJ2-7	ASSQVGQDIYEQY
TRBV7-6	TRBJ2-7	ASSFEAGPDPYEQY
TRBV10-2	TRBJ1-3	ASGSSGNTIY
TRBV6-1	TRBJ1-4	ASSEWSGTPNEKLF
TRBV6-1	TRBJ2-7	ASSEGALPGDEQY
TRBV29-1	TRBJ2-3	SVRAVSADTQY
TRBV18	TRBJ1-5	ASSPLGDQPQH
TRBV5-6	TRBJ1-2	ASSGTGTGERRGYT
TRBV6-5	TRBJ2-3	AGRTGSTDTQY
TRBV19	TRBJ2-1	ASNTGGEQF
TRBV4-1	TRBJ1-5	ASSQDFGGFQPQH
TRBV27	TRBJ1-6	ASSLEGTGTNSPLH
TRBV24-1	TRBJ1-2	ATSDGGGYT
TRBV11-3	TRBJ2-3	ASSSSGRALDTQY
TRBV2	TRBJ1-4	ASRETGSTNEKLF
TRBV28	TRBJ1-6	ASSAPQAGSSYNSPLH
TRBV2	TRBJ2-1	ASLARSSYNEQF
TRBV19	TRBJ2-7	ASSPLPTGGSYEQY
TRBV6-1	TRBJ1-2	ASSEAQGLGYT
TRBV6-5	TRBJ1-5	ASSTGGGSNQPQH
TRBV9	TRBJ2-2	ASSEGMNTGELF
TRBV10-3	TRBJ2-5	AISESTGGTSGRKTQY
TRBV12-3/TRBV12-4	TRBJ1-5	ASSRQGNQPQH
TRBV3-1/TRBV3-2	TRBJ2-1	ASSRGGGLNEQF
TRBV5-4	TRBJ1-1	ASSWGGANTEAF
TRBV3-1/TRBV3-2	TRBJ1-4	ASSLPGGEKLF
TRBV5-1	TRBJ2-2	ASSFGRGKDTGELF
TRBV29-1	TRBJ2-1	SVAASGNNEQF
TRBV19	TRBJ1-5	ASSIVGGSNQPQH
TRBV7-9	TRBJ2-2	ASSLTTGELF
TRBV3-1/TRBV3-2	TRBJ2-3	ASSHLFRGGASTDTQY
TRBV19	TRBJ1-4	ASSEFLARKEKLF
TRBV19	TRBJ1-2	ASRGRGYGYT
TRBV4-2	TRBJ2-1	ASSQEVTSSDEQF
TRBV2	TRBJ1-6	ASSERGPPNSPLH
TRBV24-1	TRBJ2-2	ATSDLHGDRDLTGELF
TRBV4-1	TRBJ2-1	ASSPLGTGSNEQF
TRBV7-2	TRBJ1-2	ASSPRTGGTYGYT
TRBV6-5	TRBJ2-1	ASSYSSGGDNEQF
TRBV6-7	TRBJ2-2	ASSYSISPVYTGELF
TRBV7-2	TRBJ2-7	ASSLVGGTYYEQY
TRBV30	TRBJ2-7	AWTSYDEQY
TRBV20-1	TRBJ2-1	SASLAGEGNEQF
TRBV9	TRBJ2-3	ASSVEEAGPDTQY